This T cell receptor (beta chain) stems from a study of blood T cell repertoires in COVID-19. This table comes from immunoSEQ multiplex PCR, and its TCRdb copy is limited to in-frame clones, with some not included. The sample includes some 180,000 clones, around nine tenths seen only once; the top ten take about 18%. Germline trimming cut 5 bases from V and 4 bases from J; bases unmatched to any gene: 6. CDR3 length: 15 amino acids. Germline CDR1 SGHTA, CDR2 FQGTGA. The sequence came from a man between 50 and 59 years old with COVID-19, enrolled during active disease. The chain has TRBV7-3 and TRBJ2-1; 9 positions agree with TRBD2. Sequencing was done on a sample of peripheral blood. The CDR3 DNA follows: TGTGCCAGCAGCCTCAGCGGGGGGCGTTACAATGAGCAGTTCTTC. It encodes CASSLSGGRYNEQFF.